The rows below give T cell receptor beta chains drawn from one sample of a study of shared clonotypes between healthy human individuals. Using immunoSEQ multiplex PCR, the repertoire was profiled, and TCRdb retains in-frame clones only, with some absent. The table lists approximately 2,000,000 clones, 85% to 95% of them singletons. What was sequenced was naive CD4+ T cells from PBMCs. These receptors came from a young man in good health. Some clones in this sample may be carry-over from other donors' samples. CDR3s include the opening cysteine and the closing phenylalanine or tryptophan. D genes are given only for firm matches. Size is stated for part of the rows, as once, few or many counts, or as a class when the clone is expanded.

d_call: TRBD1; clone_size: .; j_call: TRBJ1-2; v_call: TRBV18; cdr3_aa: CASSPRTGWLTF; cdr3_nt: TGTGCCAGCTCACCGAGGACAGGCTGGCTAACCTTC
d_call: TRBD2; clone_size: .; j_call: TRBJ2-5; v_call: TRBV15; cdr3_aa: CATSPTLGRVEQTQYF; cdr3_nt: TGTGCCACCAGCCCCACACTCGGGAGGGTTGAACAGACCCAGTACTTC
d_call: .; clone_size: .; j_call: TRBJ2-1; v_call: TRBV30; cdr3_aa: CAWSKKWESSYNEQFF; cdr3_nt: TGTGCCTGGAGTAAAAAGTGGGAGTCCTCCTACAATGAGCAGTTCTTC
d_call: .; clone_size: .; j_call: TRBJ2-5; v_call: TRBV7-6; cdr3_aa: CASSYARGETQYF; cdr3_nt: TGTGCCAGCAGCTACGCCCGGGGGGAGACCCAGTACTTC
d_call: .; clone_size: .; j_call: TRBJ2-5; v_call: TRBV29-1; cdr3_aa: CSVQPGQGPGETQYF; cdr3_nt: TGCAGCGTTCAACCTGGGCAGGGGCCGGGAGAGACCCAGTACTTC
d_call: .; clone_size: .; j_call: TRBJ2-7; v_call: TRBV27; cdr3_aa: CASSLSWGRYEQYF; cdr3_nt: TGTGCCAGCAGTTTATCATGGGGGCGCTACGAGCAGTACTTC
d_call: .; clone_size: .; j_call: TRBJ2-2; v_call: TRBV19; cdr3_aa: CASSLGSMNTGELFF; cdr3_nt: TGTGCCAGTAGTTTGGGTTCCATGAACACCGGGGAGCTGTTTTTT
d_call: TRBD1; clone_size: .; j_call: TRBJ1-2; v_call: TRBV14; cdr3_aa: CASSPQGAVAGYTF; cdr3_nt: TGTGCCAGCAGCCCGCAGGGGGCTGTTGCTGGCTACACCTTC
d_call: TRBD2; clone_size: .; j_call: TRBJ2-1; v_call: TRBV28; cdr3_aa: CASSFNRGLAVNEQFF; cdr3_nt: TGTGCCAGCAGTTTCAATAGGGGACTAGCGGTTAATGAGCAGTTCTTC
d_call: .; clone_size: .; j_call: TRBJ2-4; v_call: TRBV1; cdr3_aa: CTSSQVGTALVVDKNIQYF; cdr3_nt: TGCACCAGCAGCCAAGTCGGGACAGCCTTGGTGGTAGACAAAAACATTCAGTACTTC
d_call: .; clone_size: .; j_call: TRBJ2-7; v_call: TRBV28; cdr3_aa: CASRSGLNYEQYF; cdr3_nt: TGTGCCAGCAGATCAGGGTTGAACTACGAGCAGTACTTC
d_call: TRBD2; clone_size: .; j_call: TRBJ2-5; v_call: TRBV9; cdr3_aa: CASSSHSGRAETQYF; cdr3_nt: TGTGCCAGCAGCTCCCATAGCGGGAGGGCGGAGACCCAGTACTTC
d_call: .; clone_size: .; j_call: TRBJ1-1; v_call: TRBV9; cdr3_aa: CASSVEGGYTEAFF; cdr3_nt: TGTGCCAGCAGCGTAGAGGGGGGGTACACTGAAGCTTTCTTT
d_call: TRBD1; clone_size: once; j_call: TRBJ1-1; v_call: TRBV19; cdr3_aa: CASSRDRVPEAFF; cdr3_nt: TGTGCCAGTAGCCGAGACAGGGTCCCTGAAGCTTTCTTT
d_call: .; clone_size: .; j_call: TRBJ1-5; v_call: TRBV28; cdr3_aa: CASSLRGDQPQHF; cdr3_nt: TGTGCCAGCAGTTTACGGGGGGACCAGCCCCAGCATTTT
d_call: TRBD1; clone_size: .; j_call: TRBJ1-5; v_call: TRBV5-5; cdr3_aa: CASSLEGQSTQPQHF; cdr3_nt: TGTGCCAGCAGCCTAGAGGGACAGTCGACTCAGCCCCAGCATTTT
d_call: .; clone_size: .; j_call: TRBJ2-5; v_call: TRBV5-8; cdr3_aa: CASSFPQETQYF; cdr3_nt: TGTGCCAGCAGCTTTCCCCAAGAGACCCAGTACTTC
d_call: TRBD2; clone_size: once; j_call: TRBJ2-1; v_call: TRBV5-1; cdr3_aa: CASSLGLAGANEQFF; cdr3_nt: TGCGCCAGCAGCCTAGGGCTAGCGGGAGCCAATGAGCAGTTCTTC
d_call: TRBD2; clone_size: .; j_call: TRBJ2-2; v_call: TRBV5-1; cdr3_aa: CASSLAGGTGELFF; cdr3_nt: TGCGCCAGCAGCTTGGCGGGAGGCACCGGGGAGCTGTTTTTT
d_call: TRBD2; clone_size: .; j_call: TRBJ2-5; v_call: TRBV27; cdr3_aa: CASRWTSETQYF; cdr3_nt: TGTGCCAGCAGATGGACTAGCGAGACCCAGTACTTC
d_call: .; clone_size: .; j_call: TRBJ1-2; v_call: TRBV7-2; cdr3_aa: CASSPRGSGRYTF; cdr3_nt: TGTGCCAGCAGCCCCAGGGGTAGTGGGCGCTACACCTTC
d_call: .; clone_size: .; j_call: TRBJ2-7; v_call: TRBV28; cdr3_aa: CASRRGKDYF; cdr3_nt: TGTGCCAGCAGGCGGGGCAAGGACTACTTC
d_call: .; clone_size: .; j_call: TRBJ2-7; v_call: TRBV6-4; cdr3_aa: CASSDGGLEQYF; cdr3_nt: TGTGCCAGCAGTGACGGAGGCTTGGAGCAGTACTTC
d_call: TRBD1; clone_size: .; j_call: TRBJ2-3; v_call: TRBV2; cdr3_aa: CASSLRDRGSDTQYF; cdr3_nt: TGTGCCAGCAGCCTCCGGGACAGGGGGTCCGATACGCAGTATTTT
d_call: .; clone_size: .; j_call: TRBJ1-1; v_call: TRBV15; cdr3_aa: CATSRDSIGHTEAFF; cdr3_nt: TGTGCCACCAGCAGAGATAGCATTGGGCACACTGAAGCTTTCTTT
d_call: TRBD2; clone_size: .; j_call: TRBJ2-5; v_call: TRBV15; cdr3_aa: CATSRGRLAGGRQETQYF; cdr3_nt: TGTGCCACCAGCAGGGGTCGGCTAGCGGGAGGGCGGCAAGAGACCCAGTACTTC
d_call: TRBD1; clone_size: .; j_call: TRBJ1-1; v_call: TRBV4-3; cdr3_aa: CASTTGTEGAEAFF; cdr3_nt: TGCGCCAGCACGACCGGGACAGAGGGGGCTGAAGCTTTCTTT
d_call: TRBD2; clone_size: .; j_call: TRBJ2-3; v_call: TRBV2; cdr3_aa: CASSGGLAGGGDTQYF; cdr3_nt: TGTGCCAGCAGTGGCGGACTAGCGGGAGGTGGAGATACGCAGTATTTT
d_call: .; clone_size: .; j_call: TRBJ2-5; v_call: TRBV7-6; cdr3_aa: CASSRGPETQYF; cdr3_nt: TGTGCCAGCAGTCGGGGCCCCGAGACCCAGTACTTC
d_call: TRBD2; clone_size: .; j_call: TRBJ2-3; v_call: TRBV6-5; cdr3_aa: CASSYREAPDTQYF; cdr3_nt: TGTGCCAGCAGTTACCGGGAGGCCCCAGATACGCAGTATTTT
d_call: TRBD2; clone_size: .; j_call: TRBJ2-7; v_call: TRBV6-7; cdr3_aa: CASSYEAGGLREQYF; cdr3_nt: TGTGCCAGCAGTTACGAAGCGGGAGGGCTCCGGGAGCAGTACTTC
d_call: .; clone_size: .; j_call: TRBJ1-3; v_call: TRBV18; cdr3_aa: CASSPEQASSGNTIYF; cdr3_nt: TGTGCCAGCTCACCAGAGCAGGCCAGCTCTGGAAACACCATATATTTT
d_call: .; clone_size: .; j_call: TRBJ1-1; v_call: TRBV28; cdr3_aa: CASSFWGTEAFF; cdr3_nt: TGTGCCAGCAGTTTTTGGGGCACTGAAGCTTTCTTT
d_call: .; clone_size: .; j_call: TRBJ1-4; v_call: TRBV19; cdr3_aa: CASRAATNEKLFF; cdr3_nt: TGTGCCAGTAGGGCTGCAACTAATGAAAAACTGTTTTTT
d_call: .; clone_size: .; j_call: TRBJ1-2; v_call: TRBV15; cdr3_aa: CATSRETTERGYTF; cdr3_nt: TGTGCCACCAGCAGAGAAACAACGGAGCGAGGCTACACCTTC
d_call: .; clone_size: .; j_call: TRBJ1-5; v_call: TRBV10-3; cdr3_aa: CAISADSSNQPQHF; cdr3_nt: TGTGCCATCAGTGCGGACAGTAGCAATCAGCCCCAGCATTTT
d_call: .; clone_size: .; j_call: TRBJ2-7; v_call: TRBV28; cdr3_aa: CASSLGGAIYEQYF; cdr3_nt: TGTGCCAGCAGTTTAGGGGGGGCGATTTACGAGCAGTACTTC
d_call: TRBD1; clone_size: .; j_call: TRBJ2-3; v_call: TRBV5-1; cdr3_aa: CASSLQGQGIGAGDTQYF; cdr3_nt: TGCGCCAGCAGCTTGCAAGGACAGGGGATAGGGGCGGGAGATACGCAGTATTTT
d_call: .; clone_size: .; j_call: TRBJ2-1; v_call: TRBV28; cdr3_aa: CASSQRKLTYNEQFF; cdr3_nt: TGTGCCAGCAGCCAGCGGAAACTCACCTACAATGAGCAGTTCTTC
d_call: .; clone_size: .; j_call: TRBJ1-4; v_call: TRBV9; cdr3_aa: CASSAEERREKLFF; cdr3_nt: TGTGCCAGCAGCGCGGAGGAGCGCAGAGAAAAACTGTTTTTT
d_call: .; clone_size: .; j_call: TRBJ2-7; v_call: TRBV28; cdr3_aa: CASSLSLSSYEQYF; cdr3_nt: TGTGCCAGCAGTTTAAGCCTATCTAGCTACGAGCAGTACTTC
d_call: TRBD2; clone_size: .; j_call: TRBJ2-7; v_call: TRBV9; cdr3_aa: CASSVTSVSYEQYF; cdr3_nt: TGTGCCAGCAGCGTCACTAGCGTTTCCTACGAGCAGTACTTC
d_call: .; clone_size: .; j_call: TRBJ1-2; v_call: TRBV28; cdr3_aa: CASSSPGQGSPNYGYTF; cdr3_nt: TGTGCCAGCAGTTCTCCGGGACAAGGAAGTCCGAACTATGGCTACACCTTC
d_call: TRBD2; clone_size: .; j_call: TRBJ2-7; v_call: TRBV29-1; cdr3_aa: CSVEIRGVGYEQYF; cdr3_nt: TGCAGCGTTGAAATTCGGGGGGTCGGGTACGAGCAGTACTTC
d_call: TRBD1; clone_size: .; j_call: TRBJ2-1; v_call: TRBV29-1; cdr3_aa: CSVGQTGQGGYNEQFF; cdr3_nt: TGCAGCGTTGGCCAAACGGGACAGGGGGGTTACAATGAGCAGTTCTTC
d_call: .; clone_size: .; j_call: TRBJ2-7; v_call: TRBV28; cdr3_aa: CASTTVADSYEQYF; cdr3_nt: TGTGCCAGCACAACGGTTGCCGACTCCTACGAGCAGTACTTC
d_call: TRBD1; clone_size: .; j_call: TRBJ2-4; v_call: TRBV7-9; cdr3_aa: CASSPLRGLGNIQYF; cdr3_nt: TGTGCCAGCAGCCCCCTCAGGGGGTTAGGTAACATTCAGTACTTC
d_call: TRBD1; clone_size: .; j_call: TRBJ1-5; v_call: TRBV19; cdr3_aa: CASSSMDRVGQPQHF; cdr3_nt: TGTGCCAGTAGTAGCATGGACAGGGTGGGTCAGCCCCAGCATTTT
d_call: TRBD1; clone_size: once; j_call: TRBJ2-7; v_call: TRBV5-1; cdr3_aa: CASSSGTGVSSEQYF; cdr3_nt: TGCGCCAGCAGCTCCGGGACAGGGGTTTCCTCCGAGCAGTACTTC
d_call: .; clone_size: .; j_call: TRBJ2-3; v_call: TRBV9; cdr3_aa: CASSVALYRDTQYF; cdr3_nt: TGTGCCAGCAGCGTAGCCCTCTACAGAGATACGCAGTATTTT
d_call: TRBD2; clone_size: .; j_call: TRBJ2-1; v_call: TRBV7-3; cdr3_aa: CASSLIAGYNEQFF; cdr3_nt: TGTGCCAGCAGCTTAATAGCGGGATACAATGAGCAGTTCTTC
d_call: TRBD2; clone_size: few; j_call: TRBJ2-1; v_call: TRBV10-3; cdr3_aa: CAISEAGESYNEQFF; cdr3_nt: TGTGCCATCAGTGAAGCGGGAGAGTCCTACAATGAGCAGTTCTTC
d_call: .; clone_size: .; j_call: TRBJ2-3; v_call: TRBV6-5; cdr3_aa: CASSTNTDTQYF; cdr3_nt: TGTGCCAGCAGTACCAACACAGATACGCAGTATTTT
d_call: .; clone_size: .; j_call: TRBJ2-2; v_call: TRBV19; cdr3_aa: CASSTPTGEGGELFF; cdr3_nt: TGTGCCAGTAGTACACCGACAGGGGAGGGCGGGGAGCTGTTTTTT
d_call: TRBD1; clone_size: .; j_call: TRBJ2-5; v_call: TRBV30; cdr3_aa: CAWSIGQDFQETQYF; cdr3_nt: TGTGCCTGGAGCATCGGACAGGACTTCCAAGAGACCCAGTACTTC
d_call: .; clone_size: .; j_call: TRBJ2-2; v_call: TRBV6-6; cdr3_aa: CASSPGGFDTGELFF; cdr3_nt: TGTGCCAGCAGCCCAGGGGGGTTCGACACCGGGGAGCTGTTTTTT
d_call: .; clone_size: .; j_call: TRBJ2-7; v_call: TRBV11-3; cdr3_aa: CASSPRPTYEQYF; cdr3_nt: TGTGCCAGCAGCCCCCGACCCACCTACGAGCAGTACTTC
d_call: .; clone_size: .; j_call: TRBJ2-7; v_call: TRBV18; cdr3_aa: CASSPPGRDEQYF; cdr3_nt: TGTGCCAGCTCACCACCGGGCAGGGACGAGCAGTACTTC
d_call: .; clone_size: .; j_call: TRBJ2-1; v_call: TRBV29-1; cdr3_aa: CSFQSSYNEQFF; cdr3_nt: TGCAGCTTCCAAAGCTCCTACAATGAGCAGTTCTTC